The 30 T cell receptor beta chains below all came from one sample that was sequenced in a study of cytomegalovirus exposure and HLA in healthy donors. It was with 60 Vbeta and 13 Jbeta primers that the PCR ran. Sequenced by immunoSEQ multiplex PCR; TCRdb stores in-frame clones only, minus some. The sample has roughly 130,000 clones; about 82% are singletons. The sample was PBMCs. The source is a boy under 18 in good health and CMV-seronegative.

The CDR3 DNA follows: TGTGCCTGGAACGCCGGTAGCAATCAGCCCCAGCATTTT. It yields the protein CAWNAGSNQPQHF. This chain joins TRBV30 and TRBJ1-5; D remains ambiguous. The CDR3 has 13 residues. Germline V CDR1 and CDR2: GTSNPN, SVGIG (reference sequence). V was trimmed by 4 bases and J by 0 bases, leaving 7 bases between them.

The chain is built from TRBV4-2 and TRBJ1-1; D remains unclear. This CDR3 contains 15 residues. Germline V gene sequence: CDR1 LGHNA, CDR2 YNFKEQ. Trimming pared 0 bases from V and 3 bases from J, leaving 11 bases between. The CDR3 region has the DNA TGTGCCAGCAGCCAAGAACCCGGGTCGTACACTGAAGCTTTCTTT. Translation gives CASSQEPGSYTEAFF.

V usage is TRBV7-8 and J usage is TRBJ1-2; D possibly corresponds to TRBD1 (6 bases). V gave up 1 base and J gave up 8 bases, with 14 bases separating them. The germline V gene has CDR1 SGHVS and CDR2 FQNEAQ. CDR3 length: 14 amino acids. In DNA form, the CDR3 reads TGTGCCAGCAGCTTAGGGCAGGGGTCGCCAGGCTACACCTTC. Encoded protein: CASSLGQGSPGYTF.

J is TRBJ2-3 and V is TRBV6-5, with D possibly matching TRBD1 (5 bases). The germline V gene encodes CDR1 MNHEY and CDR2 SVGAGI. Trimming removed 4 bases at V and 6 bases at J, with 8 bases between. The CDR3 consists of 12 residues. CDR3 in amino acids: CASSSKGDTQYF. The CDR3 nucleotides read TGTGCCAGCAGTTCCAAGGGGGATACGCAGTATTTT.

CDR3 loop: CASSPSTTRLLYNEQFF. CDR3 nucleotides: TGCGCCAGCAGCCCCTCGACTACGAGACTTCTCTACAATGAGCAGTTCTTC. This rearrangement joins TRBV4-1 to TRBJ2-1, with a weak D call TRBD2 (5 bases). Germline V gives CDR1 MGHRA, CDR2 YSYEKL. The V end lost 4 bases, the J end lost 3 bases, and 19 bases lay between the germline ends. The CDR3 is 17 residues long.

This clone came up a few times. The chain recombines TRBV5-1 with TRBJ1-3, with no clear D. The ends were cut back, 3 bases at V and 0 bases at J, with 16 bases in the middle. Germline lookup yields CDR1 SGHRS and CDR2 YFSETQ. CDR3 length: 17 residues. Here the CDR3 DNA reads TGCGCCAGCAGCTCGTATCCCGACTCTTCCTCTGGAAACACCATATATTTT. It is translated as CASSSYPDSSSGNTIYF. The full variable domain, with the rest looked up from reference TRBV5-1 and TRBJ1-3, is KAGVTQTPRYLIKTRGQQVTLSCSPISGHRSVSWYQQTPGQGLQFLFEYFSETQRNKGNFPGRFSGRQFSNSRSEMNVSTLELGDSALYLCASSSYPDSSSGNTIYFGEGSWLTVV.

The chain links TRBV7-9 to TRBJ2-6, with a weak D call TRBD2 (7 bases). V was pared by 1 base and J by 5 bases, with 15 bases between. Germline CDR1 reads SEHNR; CDR2 reads FQNEAQ (reference sequence). The CDR3 extends over 17 amino acids. CDR3 DNA: TGTGCCAGCAGCTTAGGAGGAGGGGGGGTAAGGGCCAACGTCCTGACTTTC. The encoded protein is CASSLGGGGVRANVLTF.

This clone was found a few times. This sequence joins TRBV29-1 and TRBJ2-5; TRBD2 matches 12 bases. Trimming at V came to 0 bases and at J to 2 bases, leaving 7 bases not matched to a gene. CDR1 is SQVTM, CDR2 ANQGSEA, per germline. The CDR3 consists of 17 residues. The CDR3 reads CSVEDQASGRGQETQYF. The CDR3 DNA sequence: TGCAGCGTTGAAGATCAGGCTAGCGGGAGGGGGCAAGAGACCCAGTACTTC.

The chain recombines TRBV29-1 with TRBJ2-7, with 7 nucleotides matching TRBD1. Germline CDR1 and CDR2: SQVTM and ANQGSEA. The V gene end was trimmed by 4 bases and the J gene end by 5 bases; junction bases not matched to a gene: 11. The CDR3 covers 14 residues. DNA for the CDR3: TGCAGCGTTGCCCGAAGACTGGACAGGAACGAGCAGTACTTC. This sequence encodes CSVARRLDRNEQYF.

The chain carries TRBV11-3 and TRBJ2-7; 9 nucleotides agree with TRBD2. Germline V gene lookup returns CDR1 SGHNT and CDR2 YENEEA. The CDR3 is 15 residues long. Trimming removed 0 bases from V and 3 bases from J; junction bases left unmatched: 3. DNA for the CDR3: TGTGCCAGCAGCTTAGAGCGGACTAGCGTCTACGAGCAGTACTTC. It yields the protein CASSLERTSVYEQYF.

V gene TRBV11-2 combines with J gene TRBJ2-5; tentative D call: TRBD2 (5 bases). The germline CDR1 and CDR2 sequences are SGHAT and FQNNGV. The CDR3 totals 14 residues. Trimming removed 4 bases from V and 5 bases from J, with 14 bases in between. The CDR3 loop reads CASSSSGGFETQYF. CDR3 DNA sequence: TGTGCCAGCAGCTCGTCAGGCGGGTTCGAGACCCAGTACTTC.

The table lists this clone with a few counts. The DNA for the CDR3 is TGTGCCATCAGTGAGCCTGGGACAGGGGTTCAAGAGACCCAGTACTTC. Residues: CAISEPGTGVQETQYF. The rearrangement links TRBV10-3 to TRBJ2-5; 10 nucleotides agree with TRBD1. Germline V gene lookup returns CDR1 ENHRY and CDR2 SYGVKD. Unmatched junction bases numbered 5, after V lost 2 bases and J lost 2 bases. This CDR3 contains 16 residues.

The chain couples TRBV6-5 to TRBJ2-5; 8 bases line up with TRBD2. Per germline, CDR1 MNHEY and CDR2 SVGAGI. J was trimmed by 4 bases and V by 7 bases; bases with no gene match: 11. This CDR3 is 15 amino acids long. CDR3 coding DNA: TGTGCCAGCATTTCCGGGGGGGGAATCGGAGAGACCCAGTACTTC. It is translated as CASISGGGIGETQYF.

The V gene is TRBV30, the J gene TRBJ1-1; no firm D call. This CDR3 is built from 15 residues. Germline assignment: CDR1 GTSNPN and CDR2 SVGIG (reference sequence). The V gene lost 0 bases and the J gene lost 0 bases, with 11 bases spanning the gap. The CDR3 loop reads CAWSVGVMVNTEAFF. The CDR3 nucleotides are TGTGCCTGGAGTGTAGGAGTGATGGTGAACACTGAAGCTTTCTTT. Filled out from reference TRBV30 and TRBJ1-1, the complete variable domain reads SQTIHQWPATLVQPVGSPLSLECTVEGTSNPNLYWYRQAAGRGLQLLFYSVGIGQISSEVPQNLSASRPQDRQFILSSKKLLLSDSGFYLCAWSVGVMVNTEAFFGQGTRLTVV.

The genes are TRBV6-1 and TRBJ1-2, with 8 bases that match TRBD1. The CDR3 is 15 amino acids. The germline gives CDR1 MNHNS, CDR2 SASEGT. The junction had 5 bases not matched to a gene; V was cut back by 3 bases and J by 2 bases. The CDR3 protein is CASSETGATNYGYTF. The CDR3 DNA reads TGTGCCAGCAGTGAGACAGGGGCTACCAACTATGGCTACACCTTC.

The gene calls are TRBV30 and TRBJ2-3, with 8 bases lining up with TRBD2. The junction had 4 bases not matched to a gene; V was cut back by 5 bases and J by 6 bases. Germline CDR1 reads GTSNPN; CDR2 reads SVGIG (reference sequence). This CDR3 has 12 residues. The chain's CDR3 is CAWSGGRDTQYF. The CDR3 nucleotides read TGTGCCTGGTCGGGGGGGAGGGATACGCAGTATTTT.

The V call is TRBV19, the J call TRBJ1-1, with D possibly being TRBD1 (6 bases). Germline assignment: CDR1 LNHDA and CDR2 SQIVND (reference sequence). The CDR3 is 16 amino acids. V was shortened by 8 bases and J by 0 bases, with 19 bases between the two germline ends. The CDR3 is CASRATGWSMNTEAFF. CDR3 coding DNA: TGTGCCAGTCGGGCCACAGGGTGGTCCATGAACACTGAAGCTTTCTTT.

This chain uses TRBV6-1 with TRBJ1-1, with a possible D match to TRBD1 (5 bases). This CDR3 spans 14 amino acids. V shed 4 bases and J shed 10 bases, with 19 bases lying between them. Looked up from germline, CDR1 is MNHNS and CDR2 is SASEGT. The CDR3 DNA reads TGTGCCAGCAGTGTTGACGGTCCAGAAAGGGGAGCTTTCTTT. Its translation: CASSVDGPERGAFF.

J is TRBJ2-3 and V is TRBV4-3; 7 nucleotides match TRBD2. The length of the CDR3 is 15 residues. CDR1 is LGHNA and CDR2 is YSLEER in the germline V gene. The V and J ends lost 2 bases and 2 bases, in that order; junction bases with no gene match: 4. CDR3 residues: CASSQLLATTDTQYF. The CDR3 bases are TGCGCCAGCAGCCAACTACTAGCGACCACAGATACGCAGTATTTT.

The CDR3 protein is CASSVDEGIGYGYTF. For the CDR3, the DNA is TGTGCCAGCAGCGTAGATGAGGGTATCGGGTATGGCTACACCTTC. V gene TRBV9 combines with J gene TRBJ1-2; D is undetermined. Germline V gives CDR1 SGDLS, CDR2 YYNGEE. CDR3 length equals 15 residues. Trimming stripped 0 bases from V and 5 bases from J, with 14 bases between.

This clone was counted between two and nine times. This chain connects TRBV2 to TRBJ2-1; D not resolved. The CDR3 has 15 residues. With 3 bases removed from V and 7 bases from J, the gap between germline ends came to 16 bases. Germline V gene sequence: CDR1 SNHLY, CDR2 FYNNEI. The CDR3 sequence is CASSDTAIAKNEQFF. The CDR3 DNA sequence: TGTGCCAGCAGTGACACGGCTATAGCAAAGAATGAGCAGTTCTTC.

The rearrangement links TRBV20-1 to TRBJ2-7; no clear D gene. Trimming left V 0 bases short and J 6 bases short, with 6 bases between. From germline, CDR1 is DFQATT and CDR2 SNEGSKA (reference sequence). The CDR3 spans 11 residues. The CDR3 DNA reads as TGCAGTGCTAGAGACTACCTCGAGCAGTACTTC. Translating gives CSARDYLEQYF.

The rearrangement links TRBV19 to TRBJ1-1, with D perhaps matching TRBD1 (5 bases). V lost 3 bases and J 1 base, leaving 15 bases between the germline ends. Germline V gene data show CDR1 as LNHDA and CDR2 as SQIVND (reference sequence). The CDR3 spans 16 residues. DNA for the CDR3: TGTGCCAGTAGTATCCTTGCCAGGGTTAGGAACACTGAAGCTTTCTTT. Translating gives CASSILARVRNTEAFF.

Notes on this clone: Sequence at one end of the junction differs from germline and may be a read error. This same CDR3 is encoded by further DNA sequences in the sample. The chain recombines TRBV27 with TRBJ1-1; 8 bases are shared with TRBD1. Germline lookup yields CDR1 MNHEY and CDR2 SMNVEV (reference sequence). The CDR3 length is 15 residues. CDR3 residues: CASSDGTGWNTEAFF. The CDR3 nucleotides are TGTGCCAGCAGTGATGGGACAGGCTGGAACACTGAAGCCTTCTTT.

The rearrangement uses TRBV5-1 and TRBJ2-1; 7 nucleotides align to TRBD2. J was trimmed by 3 bases and V by 0 bases; bases with no gene match: 3. The CDR3 totals 15 residues. Germline CDR1 reads SGHRS; CDR2 reads YFSETQ. Here the CDR3 DNA reads TGCGCCAGCAGCTTGGAGCGGGACTTCTACAATGAGCAGTTCTTC. The encoded protein is CASSLERDFYNEQFF.

This rearrangement joins TRBV29-1 to TRBJ2-1; D remains ambiguous. V lost 6 bases and J 9 bases, leaving 12 bases between the germline ends. CDR1 SQVTM and CDR2 ANQGSEA come from the germline V gene. This CDR3 spans 11 amino acids. The DNA of the CDR3 is TGCAGCGTCCCGAGCCCCACTGAGCAGTTCTTC. Translating gives CSVPSPTEQFF.

V and J are TRBV4-3 and TRBJ2-1, with 10 bases lining up with TRBD2. Unmatched junction bases numbered 4, after V lost 0 bases and J lost 8 bases. Germline V gene sequence: CDR1 LGHNA, CDR2 YSLEER. The CDR3 length is 15 residues. The CDR3 coding sequence is TGCGCCAGCAGCCAAGAGGGACTAGCGTCCGATGAGCAGTTCTTC. This sequence encodes CASSQEGLASDEQFF.

The chain carries TRBV9 and TRBJ2-7; 13 bases agree with TRBD2. Trimming cost V 3 bases and J 5 bases; bases outside gene matches: 2. The length of the CDR3 is 14 residues. Germline-derived CDR1 and CDR2 are SGDLS and YYNGEE. CDR3 in amino acids: CASSAGTSGNEQYF. Here the CDR3 DNA reads TGTGCCAGCAGCGCCGGGACTAGCGGGAACGAGCAGTACTTC.

The rearrangement joins TRBV2 to TRBJ1-3; no clear D gene. This CDR3 comprises 15 residues. Germline V gene sequence: CDR1 SNHLY, CDR2 FYNNEI. The V end was cut by 6 bases, the J end by 0 bases, with 12 bases between. The CDR3 is CASRKRGDSGNTIYF. CDR3 nucleotides: TGTGCCAGCAGGAAGCGGGGAGACTCTGGAAACACCATATATTTT.

V usage is TRBV11-3 and J usage is TRBJ1-1; the D is unclear. The V gene's germline CDR1 is SGHNT and CDR2 YENEEA. The CDR3 totals 13 residues. V lost 0 bases to trimming and J lost 1 base, with 3 bases between them. CDR3 amino acids: CASSLDRNTEAFF. In DNA form, the CDR3 reads TGTGCCAGCAGCTTAGACAGGAACACTGAAGCTTTCTTT.